These T cell receptor beta chains were read from a single sample in a study of blood T cell repertoires in COVID-19. TCRdb keeps only in-frame clones here, not all; method: immunoSEQ multiplex PCR. The sample contains hundreds of thousands of clones, 75% to 90% of which appear only once. What was sequenced was peripheral blood. Receptors were obtained from a woman between 18 and 30 years old with acute or convalescent COVID-19. Each CDR3 is given with its conserved first and last residue. D genes are given only for firm matches. The size entry is marked missing in some rows and otherwise reads once, few, many or a size class.

v_call	j_call	clone_size	d_call	cdr3_nt	cdr3_aa
TRBV27	TRBJ2-7	once	TRBD1	TGTGCCAGCAGTGTCCGGGACAGCAGCTCCTACGAGCAGTACTTC	CASSVRDSSSYEQYF
TRBV5-1	TRBJ1-2	.	.	TGCGCCAGCAGCTTGAACGGTGATGGCTACACCTTC	CASSLNGDGYTF
TRBV11-2	TRBJ1-3	.	.	TGTGCCAGCAGCTTAACGGGAGCTGGAAACACCATATATTTT	CASSLTGAGNTIYF
TRBV7-6	TRBJ2-7	.	.	TGTGCCAGCAGCTTAGAAGAAAGGAGCGGGCGATACGAGCAGTACTTC	CASSLEERSGRYEQYF
TRBV30	TRBJ1-5	.	.	TGTGCCTGGAGTGTACGGGTGGTCAATCAGCCCCAGCATTTT	CAWSVRVVNQPQHF
TRBV24-1	TRBJ2-4	.	TRBD2	TGTGCCACCAGTGATGCCGCGACGGCGGGGGGGCCGGGGGTGAATGACTTC	CATSDAATAGGPGVNDF
TRBV6-5	TRBJ2-5	.	.	TGTGCCAGCGTGGAGTTCTTACAAGAGACCCAGTACTTC	CASVEFLQETQYF
TRBV27	TRBJ1-3	few	TRBD1	TGTGCCAGCAAACAGGGGGCGTTCGGAAACACCATATATTTT	CASKQGAFGNTIYF
TRBV6-5	TRBJ2-7	.	.	TGTGCCAGCAGTTCCCGATCCGAGGGAATCGTGGACGAGCAGTACTTC	CASSSRSEGIVDEQYF
TRBV9	TRBJ2-3	.	.	TGTGCCAGCAGCGTAGAGCAGGACTTCACAGATACGCAGTATTTT	CASSVEQDFTDTQYF
TRBV6-5	TRBJ1-2	.	.	TGTGCCAGCAGTCTCGGGACATCCTATGGCTACACCTTC	CASSLGTSYGYTF
TRBV5-4	TRBJ2-3	.	.	TGTGCCAGCAGGTATGGGGGGACCAAGGAGGATACGCAGTATTTT	CASRYGGTKEDTQYF
TRBV4-1	TRBJ2-1	.	TRBD2	TGCGCCAGCAGCCAAGTTGTTGGGCGGGGGATCTACAATGAGCAGTTCTTC	CASSQVVGRGIYNEQFF
TRBV28	TRBJ1-1	.	TRBD1	TGTGCCAGCGACAGGGGGATCGCCACTGAAGCTTTCTTT	CASDRGIATEAFF
TRBV18	TRBJ1-3	few	.	TGTGCCAGCTCACCAGACAGTTCCAGTTCTGGAAACACCATATATTTT	CASSPDSSSSGNTIYF
TRBV3-1/TRBV3-2	TRBJ2-3	.	.	TGTGCCAGCTCCATCATCCGCACAGATACGCAGTATTTT	CASSIIRTDTQYF
TRBV7-8	TRBJ1-5	.	.	TGTGCCAGCAGCTTCCGGGCGGGGCCCAGACTCGATAGCAATCAGCCCCAGCATTTT	CASSFRAGPRLDSNQPQHF
TRBV15	TRBJ2-2	.	.	TGTGCCACCAGCTTATACATTTCGGGGTACACCGGGGAGCTGTTTTTT	CATSLYISGYTGELFF
TRBV10-3	TRBJ1-1	.	.	TGTGCCATCAGTGAGGGTCAGGGTCTATCTCCTGAAGCTTTCTTT	CAISEGQGLSPEAFF
TRBV5-1	TRBJ1-1	.	.	TGCGCCAGCAGCCGGGGTGGAGGGGAGGGGAACACTGAAGCTTTCTTT	CASSRGGGEGNTEAFF
TRBV29-1	TRBJ2-1	.	.	TGCAGCGCGGGGCCAGCGTCCTACAATGAGCAGTTCTTC	CSAGPASYNEQFF
TRBV28	TRBJ1-2	once	.	TGTGCCAGCGCTTTGAGGGGGAACTATGGCTACACCTTC	CASALRGNYGYTF
TRBV10-3	TRBJ1-1	.	.	TGTGCCATCAGTGGTGGGGGGGAGGCTGAAGCTTTCTTT	CAISGGGEAEAFF
TRBV2	TRBJ2-1	.	.	TGTGCCAGCAGTGAAGAGGTGACAGCCTACAATGAGCAGTTCTTC	CASSEEVTAYNEQFF
TRBV24-1	TRBJ2-1	once	TRBD1	TGTGCCACCAGTGACCCTGGGACAGTCTTACCGTCTTACAATGAGCAGTTCTTC	CATSDPGTVLPSYNEQFF
TRBV6-5	TRBJ1-1	.	.	TGTGCCAGCAGTTCCCAGACAGGCTTGAACACTGAAGCTTTCTTT	CASSSQTGLNTEAFF
TRBV12-3/TRBV12-4	TRBJ1-2	.	TRBD1	TGTGCCAGCAGTCCGGGACAGAGGGGCTACACCTTC	CASSPGQRGYTF